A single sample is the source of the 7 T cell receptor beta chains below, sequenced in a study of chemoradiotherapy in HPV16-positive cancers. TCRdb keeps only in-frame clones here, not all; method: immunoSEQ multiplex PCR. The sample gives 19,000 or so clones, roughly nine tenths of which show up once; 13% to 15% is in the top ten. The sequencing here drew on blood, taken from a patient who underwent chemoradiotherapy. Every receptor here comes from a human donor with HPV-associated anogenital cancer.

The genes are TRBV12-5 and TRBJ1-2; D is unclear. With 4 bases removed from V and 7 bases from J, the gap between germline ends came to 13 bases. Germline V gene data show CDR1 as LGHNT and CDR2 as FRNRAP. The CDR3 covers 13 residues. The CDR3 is CASGSRSAGGYTF. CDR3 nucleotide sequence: TGTGCTAGTGGTTCTCGAAGCGCGGGTGGCTACACCTTC.

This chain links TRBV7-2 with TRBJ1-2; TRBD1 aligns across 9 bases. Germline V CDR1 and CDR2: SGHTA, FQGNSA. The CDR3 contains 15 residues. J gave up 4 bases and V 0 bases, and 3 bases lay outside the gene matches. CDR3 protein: CASSLAGTGFYGYTF. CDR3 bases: TGTGCCAGCAGCTTAGCTGGGACAGGGTTCTATGGCTACACCTTC.

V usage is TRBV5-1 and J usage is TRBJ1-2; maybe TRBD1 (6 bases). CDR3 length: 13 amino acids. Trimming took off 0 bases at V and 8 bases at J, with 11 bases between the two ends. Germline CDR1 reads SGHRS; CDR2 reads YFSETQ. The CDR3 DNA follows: TGCGCCAGCAGCTTGGACAGGGTTAAGGGCTACACCTTC. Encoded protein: CASSLDRVKGYTF.

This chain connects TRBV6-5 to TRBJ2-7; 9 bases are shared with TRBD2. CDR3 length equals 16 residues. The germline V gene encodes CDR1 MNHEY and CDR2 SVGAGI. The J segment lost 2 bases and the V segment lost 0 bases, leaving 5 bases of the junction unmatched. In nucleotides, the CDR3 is TGTGCCAGCAGTTACTCGGCTAGCGGGGCAACCTACGAGCAGTACTTC. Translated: CASSYSASGATYEQYF.

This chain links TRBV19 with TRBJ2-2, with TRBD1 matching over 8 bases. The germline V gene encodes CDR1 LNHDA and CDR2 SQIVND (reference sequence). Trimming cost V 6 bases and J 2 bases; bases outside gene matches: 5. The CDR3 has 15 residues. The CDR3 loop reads CASSRDRYNTGELFF. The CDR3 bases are TGTGCCAGTAGCAGGGACAGGTATAACACCGGGGAGCTGTTTTTT.

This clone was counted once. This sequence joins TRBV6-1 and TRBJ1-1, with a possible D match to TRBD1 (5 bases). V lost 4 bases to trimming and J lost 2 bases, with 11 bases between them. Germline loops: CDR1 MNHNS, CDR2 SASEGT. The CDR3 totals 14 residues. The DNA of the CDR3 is TGTGCCAGCAGTGTCAGGGTAGCTAACACTGAAGCTTTCTTT. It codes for CASSVRVANTEAFF.

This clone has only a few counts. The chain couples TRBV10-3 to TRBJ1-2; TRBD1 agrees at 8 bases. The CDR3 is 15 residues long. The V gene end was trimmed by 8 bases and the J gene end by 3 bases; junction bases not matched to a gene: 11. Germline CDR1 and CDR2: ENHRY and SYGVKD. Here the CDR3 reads CAIAQGVGQYYGYTF. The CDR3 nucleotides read TGTGCCATCGCACAGGGGGTTGGCCAGTACTATGGCTACACCTTC.